These 20 T cell receptor beta chains originate from one sample sequenced in a study of blood T cell repertoires in COVID-19. Sequenced by immunoSEQ multiplex PCR; TCRdb stores in-frame clones only, minus some. This sample yields around 130,000 clones, of which around three quarters are seen a single time; 10% to 11% belongs to the top ten. Specimen: peripheral blood. The receptors were gathered from a human donor in a cohort sampled during active COVID-19.

The rearrangement links TRBV4-1 to TRBJ1-2; D gene uncertain. V lost 4 bases and J 4 bases, leaving 19 bases between the germline ends. CDR3 length: 16 amino acids. The V gene's germline CDR1 is MGHRA and CDR2 YSYEKL. The CDR3 loop reads CASSLIPAVIRYGYTF. CDR3 in DNA: TGCGCCAGCAGCCTAATCCCCGCAGTCATCCGCTATGGCTACACCTTC.

This rearrangement joins TRBV3-1 (or the pseudogene TRBV3-2) to TRBJ1-2, with 11 bases fitting TRBD1. Germline-derived CDR1 and CDR2 are LGHDT and YNNKEL (reference sequence). V dropped 2 bases and J dropped 6; count of bases not matched to a gene: 8. The CDR3 is made up of 16 amino acids. The CDR3 coding sequence is TGTGCCAGCAGCCAAACCACCGGACAGGGGGCTGATGGCTACACCTTC. It translates to CASSQTTGQGADGYTF.

The rearrangement links TRBV5-5 to TRBJ2-7, with D unresolved. CDR3 length: 11 residues. Germline CDR1 and CDR2: SGHKS and YYEKEE (reference sequence). V shed 0 bases and J shed 12 bases, with 10 bases lying between them. CDR3 protein: CASSLDASLYF. The CDR3, as DNA: TGTGCCAGCAGCTTGGACGCCAGTTTGTACTTC.

The chain has TRBV19 and TRBJ1-1, with 12 bases matching TRBD1. CDR1 is LNHDA and CDR2 is SQIVND in the germline V gene (reference sequence). The CDR3 is 15 residues long. The junction had 9 bases not matched to a gene; V was cut back by 9 bases and J by 4 bases. This CDR3 is CASSGTGGMVTEAFF. The CDR3 region has the DNA TGTGCCAGCAGTGGGACAGGGGGCATGGTCACTGAAGCTTTCTTT.

The chain uses TRBV28 and TRBJ1-5; TRBD1 agrees at 10 bases. The germline CDR1 and CDR2 sequences are MDHEN and SYDVKM. V shed 7 bases and J 5 bases; nucleotides not matched to a gene: 23. This CDR3 comprises 20 residues. CDR3 nucleotides: TGTGCCAGCACCACCCAACCCTCGGGACAGGGGATCCCTTGGGATCAGCCCCAGCATTTT. Protein sequence: CASTTQPSGQGIPWDQPQHF. The variable domain in full, with the rest retrieved from reference TRBV28 and TRBJ1-5, is DVKVTQSSRYLVKRTGEKVFLECVQDMDHENMFWYRQDPGLGLRLIYFSYDVKMKEKGDIPEGYSVSREKKERFSLILESASTNQTSMYLCASTTQPSGQGIPWDQPQHFGDGTRLSIL.

This clone is a singleton in its sample. The chain uses TRBV9 and TRBJ1-6; 7 nucleotides match TRBD1. CDR1 is SGDLS, CDR2 YYNGEE, per germline. CDR3 length: 15 residues. V was clipped by 4 bases and J by 7 bases; unmatched bases: 8. The CDR3 reads CASSPQPGQNSPLHF. CDR3 nucleotides: TGTGCCAGCAGCCCGCAGCCGGGACAGAATTCACCCCTCCACTTT.

The V and J genes are TRBV5-4 and TRBJ2-3; TRBD2 matches at 12 bases. V lost 0 bases, J lost 4 bases, and 6 bases stayed unmatched. This CDR3 has 17 residues. From germline, CDR1 is SGHNT and CDR2 YYREEE (reference sequence). CDR3 DNA: TGTGCCAGCAGCTTGGCCTTACTAGCGGGGGGTTCAGATACGCAGTATTTT. It yields the protein CASSLALLAGGSDTQYF.

V is TRBV13 and J is TRBJ2-1, with 11 positions matching TRBD2. Germline V gene lookup returns CDR1 PRHDT and CDR2 FYEKMQ (reference sequence). V lost 5 bases and J lost 6; bases outside the gene matches: 6. The CDR3 spans 15 residues. CDR3 sequence (DNA): TGTGCCAGCAGCCTGCTAGCGGGGGGCCTCAATGAGCAGTTCTTC. This translates into CASSLLAGGLNEQFF.

The V gene is TRBV21-1, the J gene TRBJ2-2; the listed D gene, TRBD1, was not tested against the DNA. TRBV21-1 is designated a pseudogene. CDR3 length: 17 amino acids. The CDR3 DNA is TGTGCCAGCAGCAAAATCATTGTCAGGGGGCACACCGGGGAGCTGTTTTTT. This gives the protein CASSKIIVRGHTGELFF.

The V and J genes are TRBV3-1 (or the pseudogene TRBV3-2) and TRBJ2-3, with D maybe TRBD1 (6 bases). The CDR3 is made up of 15 amino acids. The germline V gene has CDR1 LGHDT and CDR2 YNNKEL (reference sequence). Trimming took 1 base from V and 4 from J, leaving 12 bases between them. The CDR3 reads CASSQVATGPDTQYF. The DNA for the CDR3 is TGTGCCAGCAGCCAAGTGGCGACAGGCCCAGATACGCAGTATTTT.

About this clone: This specimen includes other DNA sequences encoding the same CDR3. The V and J genes are TRBV7-9 and TRBJ2-3, with D maybe TRBD1 (6 bases). With 3 bases removed from V and 6 bases from J, the gap between germline ends came to 10 bases. This CDR3 region has 13 residues. Germline V gene sequence: CDR1 SEHNR, CDR2 FQNEAQ (reference sequence). This CDR3 reads CASSFDRGDTQYF. The DNA of the CDR3 is TGTGCCAGCAGCTTTGATAGGGGGGATACGCAGTATTTT.

The chain has TRBV28 and TRBJ1-5; unclear D gene. V was cut by 5 bases and J by 7 bases, with 18 bases left in between. Germline CDR1 and CDR2: MDHEN and SYDVKM. The CDR3 has 15 amino acids. The CDR3 DNA sequence: TGTGCCAGCAGTCCGCCGGGATCCGGAAAACAGCCCCAGCATTTT. Its translation: CASSPPGSGKQPQHF.

This clone was picked up a small number of times. This chain joins TRBV6-5 and TRBJ2-5; the D gene is possibly TRBD1 (8 bases). Trimming removed 7 bases at V and 4 bases at J, with 16 bases between. Germline lookup yields CDR1 MNHEY and CDR2 SVGAGI. The CDR3 is 14 amino acids. CDR3 nucleotide sequence: TGTGCCAGCACCCGACAGGGGAGGGGAGAGACCCAGTACTTC. This encodes CASTRQGRGETQYF.

The rearrangement uses TRBV11-2 and TRBJ2-1, with D possibly being TRBD2 (6 bases). V shed 1 base and J shed 9 bases, with 28 bases lying between them. This CDR3 comprises 19 residues. Looked up from germline, CDR1 is SGHAT and CDR2 is FQNNGV. CDR3 coding DNA: TGTGCCAGCAGCTTAGGGTTGGAGCGGGCCTACCTCCCCGCAGTTGAGCAGTTCTTC. It is translated as CASSLGLERAYLPAVEQFF.

The rearrangement links TRBV7-8 to TRBJ2-1; D gene ambiguous. V was trimmed by 3 bases and J by 2 bases, leaving 11 bases between them. This CDR3 contains 15 residues. CDR1 SGHVS and CDR2 FQNEAQ come from the germline V gene. CDR3 in amino acids: CASSLSPTAYNEQFF. The CDR3 DNA reads TGTGCCAGCAGCTTGTCGCCAACAGCCTACAATGAGCAGTTCTTC.

V is TRBV18 and J is TRBJ1-5, with D possibly being TRBD1 (5 bases). Germline-derived CDR1 and CDR2 are KGHSH and LQKENI. There are 13 residues in the CDR3. The V end lost 3 bases, the J end lost 3 bases, and 6 bases lay between the germline ends. The CDR3 reads CASSPGANQPQHF. In DNA, the CDR3 is TGTGCCAGCTCACCTGGGGCCAATCAGCCCCAGCATTTT.

V is TRBV21-1 and J is TRBJ2-7; the table's TRBD1 call for D was not verified on the DNA. TRBV21-1 is tagged as a pseudogene. CDR3 size: 13 residues. This CDR3 is CASSPGTPYEQYF. The DNA for the CDR3 is TGTGCCAGCAGCCCCGGGACACCCTACGAGCAGTACTTC.

This sequence joins TRBV9 and TRBJ2-7; D is unclear. CDR1 is SGDLS and CDR2 is YYNGEE in the germline V gene. The ends were cut back, 0 bases at V and 0 bases at J, with 7 bases in the middle. The CDR3 is 14 residues long. The CDR3 sequence: CASSVASSSYEQYF. As DNA, the CDR3 is TGTGCCAGCAGCGTAGCCTCGAGCTCCTACGAGCAGTACTTC.

This clone was detected only once. J is TRBJ1-5 and V is TRBV19, with TRBD1 as a possible D gene (5 bases). The germline V and J ends were trimmed by 2 bases and 7 bases, with 12 bases remaining between them. The CDR3 spans 14 residues. CDR1 and CDR2 from the germline V gene are LNHDA and SQIVND (reference sequence). CDR3 sequence: CASSIPGYGQPQHF. The CDR3 DNA follows: TGTGCCAGTAGTATACCAGGGTATGGCCAGCCCCAGCATTTT. Complete variable domain (other parts from reference TRBV19 and TRBJ1-5): DGGITQSPKYLFRKEGQNVTLSCEQNLNHDAMYWYRQDPGQGLRLIYYSQIVNDFQKGDIAEGYSVSREKKESFPLTVTSAQKNPTAFYLCASSIPGYGQPQHFGDGTRLSIL.

The J gene is TRBJ1-4, the V gene TRBV4-1; perhaps TRBD1 as D (5 bases). In germline, CDR1 is MGHRA, CDR2 YSYEKL. The CDR3 totals 15 residues. Trimming took 0 bases from V and 7 from J, leaving 12 bases between them. The CDR3 DNA sequence: TGCGCCAGCAGCCAAGAAGGCGTAAGGGGTGAAAAACTGTTTTTT. Translation gives CASSQEGVRGEKLFF.